Here is one TCR beta chain with its context. Original analysis: Nucleated cell counts were estimated from reference gene primer amplification. Assay used: immunoSEQ multiplex PCR; TCRdb lists only in-frame clones, some missing. The V and J calls and clone size are taken from that table; D and trimming were inferred from the DNA. The sample records 130,000 to 150,000 clones, over 80% being singletons. The data stem from a study of blood T cell repertoires in COVID-19. This CDR3 is 16 amino acids long. The V and J ends lost 6 bases and 0 bases respectively, with 15 bases between them. From germline, CDR1 is MNHEY and CDR2 SMNVEV (reference sequence).

Sequenced: peripheral blood. The chain recombines TRBV27 with TRBJ2-1; a weak D match, TRBD2 (6 bases). This clonotype originated in a woman aged 45-60 years with acute or convalescent COVID-19. CDR3 DNA sequence: TGTGCCAGCAGCCGTACTAGCTACAGCTCCTACAATGAGCAGTTCTTC. The encoded protein is CASSRTSYSSYNEQFF.